The 30 T cell receptor beta chains reported below all come from one sample, sequenced in a study of blood T cell repertoires in COVID-19. Some clones are missing from TCRdb's copy, which holds only in-frame ones; the method was immunoSEQ multiplex PCR. The repertoire consists of 450,000 or so clones, with roughly 88% occurring once and the leading ten covering about 0.6%. The source material was PBMCs or T cells enriched from blood (not recorded which). These receptors were obtained from a man younger than 35 who had recovered from COVID-19.

Regarding this clone: At one end, the junction sequence differs from germline, possibly due to a read error. The chain combines TRBV6-5 with TRBJ1-1; 8 bases are a match to TRBD1. The CDR3 has 15 amino acids. The germline CDR1 and CDR2 sequences are MNHEY and SVGAGI. The CDR3 DNA reads TGTACCAGCAGCACGGACAGGGAGGCTCTCTCTGAAGCTTTCTTT. This sequence encodes CTSSTDREALSEAFF.

In this sample, this clone turned up once. This chain links TRBV11-2 with TRBJ2-2; 7 bases match TRBD1. Germline values: CDR1 SGHAT, CDR2 FQNNGV. The CDR3 runs 16 residues. Trimming took 2 bases from V and 2 from J; bases not matched to a gene: 5. The CDR3, as DNA: TGTGCCAGCAGCTTAAGGCCAGGGGGAAACACCGGGGAGCTGTTTTTT. Residues: CASSLRPGGNTGELFF. Full variable domain (remainder filled in from reference TRBV11-2 and TRBJ2-2): EAGVAQSPRYKIIEKRQSVAFWCNPISGHATLYWYQQILGQGPKLLIQFQNNGVVDDSQLPKDRFSAERLKGVDSTLKIQPAKLEDSAVYLCASSLRPGGNTGELFFGEGSRLTVL.

The chain joins TRBV5-1 to TRBJ2-5; 7 bases are a match to TRBD1. The CDR3 consists of 14 residues. Germline V gene lookup returns CDR1 SGHRS and CDR2 YFSETQ. The V and J ends lost 4 bases and 2 bases, in that order; junction bases with no gene match: 5. DNA for the CDR3: TGCGCCAGCAGCATCGGACAGGAACAAGAGACCCAGTACTTC. Protein: CASSIGQEQETQYF.

The chain links TRBV6-1 to TRBJ1-2; no definite D call. The CDR3 totals 16 residues. The ends were cut back, 4 bases at V and 0 bases at J, with 15 bases in the middle. Per germline, CDR1 MNHNS and CDR2 SASEGT. CDR3 DNA: TGTGCCAGCAGTGCTTACGCCGTCACAGCTAACTATGGCTACACCTTC. It codes for CASSAYAVTANYGYTF.

The rearrangement joins TRBV19 to TRBJ1-1; 10 bases agree with TRBD1. V was pared by 3 bases and J by 10 bases, with 5 bases of the junction left unmatched. The CDR3 has 13 amino acids. The V gene's germline CDR1 is LNHDA and CDR2 SQIVND (reference sequence). The CDR3 region has the DNA TGTGCCAGTAGTATCGGGACAGGGGACAGAGCTTTCTTT. Its protein product is CASSIGTGDRAFF.

The chain has TRBV18 and TRBJ1-5; no definite D call. Between the trimmed V and J ends, which lost 3 bases and 4 bases, there was a span of 19 bases. The germline CDR1 and CDR2 sequences are KGHSH and LQKENI. CDR3 size: 17 residues. The DNA of the CDR3 is TGTGCCAGCTCACCGGTCCGTGCGGTTAACCTAAATCAGCCCCAGCATTTT. Translating it yields CASSPVRAVNLNQPQHF.

The CDR3 DNA reads as TGCAGCGTCCCTCAGGGCCCTGGGGCCAACGTCCTGACTTTC. Protein sequence: CSVPQGPGANVLTF. This chain uses TRBV29-1 with TRBJ2-6; TRBD1 might be the D (5 bases). V was cut by 6 bases and J by 2 bases, with 11 bases left in between. The CDR3 sequence is 14 residues long. CDR1 and CDR2 from the germline V gene are SQVTM and ANQGSEA.

This clone was counted once. V and J are TRBV3-1 (or the pseudogene TRBV3-2) and TRBJ2-3; 9 nucleotides align to TRBD2. CDR1 and CDR2 from the germline V gene are LGHDT and YNNKEL (reference sequence). The CDR3 has 16 residues. The V gene end was trimmed by 3 bases and the J gene end by 0 bases; junction bases not matched to a gene: 4. Here the CDR3 reads CASSQKTSGSTDTQYF. The CDR3 DNA reads TGTGCCAGCAGCCAGAAGACTAGCGGCAGCACAGATACGCAGTATTTT.

The chain recombines TRBV24-1 with TRBJ2-5; 7 bases fit TRBD2. The germline V gene has CDR1 KGHDR and CDR2 SFDVKD. There are 15 residues in the CDR3. The ends lost 2 bases at V and 7 bases at J; junction bases unmatched: 9. For the CDR3, the DNA is TGTGCCACCAGTGATTCAGGCCAACCGGGGGGGACCCAGTACTTC. Its translation: CATSDSGQPGGTQYF.

The rearrangement links TRBV6-5 to TRBJ1-2, with 11 bases lining up with TRBD1. The CDR3 extends over 14 amino acids. V was clipped by 6 bases and J by 3 bases; unmatched bases: 3. From germline, CDR1 is MNHEY and CDR2 SVGAGI. In DNA form, the CDR3 reads TGTGCCAGCAGCCGGGGACAGGGGGACTATGGCTACACCTTC. Translating gives CASSRGQGDYGYTF.

The CDR3 region has the DNA TGTGCCAGCAGTTTGATGCGGGGGTATGGCTACACCTTC. It yields the protein CASSLMRGYGYTF. V is TRBV6-5 and J is TRBJ1-2; D possibly corresponds to TRBD1 (5 bases). CDR1 is MNHEY and CDR2 is SVGAGI in the germline V gene. Trimming removed 4 bases at V and 5 bases at J, with 11 bases between. The length of the CDR3 is 13 residues.

The chain joins TRBV15 to TRBJ1-3; D is unclear. CDR1 and CDR2 (germline): LNHNV, YYDKDF (reference sequence). Trimming removed 0 bases at V and 7 bases at J, with 10 bases between. This CDR3 has 14 residues. DNA for the CDR3: TGTGCCACCAGCAGAGATCTAGGAGAGAACACCATATATTTT. Amino acids: CATSRDLGENTIYF.

V is TRBV6-5 and J is TRBJ2-5; maybe TRBD1 (6 bases). V was shortened by 6 bases and J by 4 bases, with 12 bases between the two germline ends. The CDR3 covers 13 residues. Germline V CDR1 and CDR2: MNHEY, SVGAGI. The CDR3 coding sequence is TGTGCCAGCAGATATACAGGGACAGAGACCCAGTACTTC. This codes for CASRYTGTETQYF.

The rearrangement links TRBV10-3 to TRBJ1-1; no clear D gene. The V gene lost 4 bases and the J gene lost 5 bases, with 11 bases spanning the gap. The V gene's germline CDR1 is ENHRY and CDR2 SYGVKD. This CDR3 comprises 13 residues. The CDR3 nucleotides read TGTGCCATCAGTGCGGGAAAGAATACTGAAGCTTTCTTT. Amino acid sequence: CAISAGKNTEAFF.

The chain combines TRBV18 with TRBJ1-6, with D maybe TRBD1 (5 bases). V was pared by 2 bases and J by 10 bases, with 12 bases between. Germline values: CDR1 KGHSH, CDR2 LQKENI. This CDR3 comprises 14 residues. In DNA form, the CDR3 reads TGTGCCAGCTCACCAGGCAGGGTGGGATCACCCCTCCACTTT. As protein: CASSPGRVGSPLHF.

This clone was seen a few times. J is TRBJ2-7 and V is TRBV6-6; 10 bases align to TRBD1. The germline V gene encodes CDR1 MNHNY and CDR2 SVGAGI (reference sequence). Germline trimming cut 5 bases from V and 6 bases from J; bases unmatched to any gene: 22. This CDR3 has 19 residues. As DNA, the CDR3 is TGTGCCAGCAGTCCCCGAACCGGGACAGGGGAGCGGGAGCGGGTCGAGCAGTACTTC. Translated, it gives CASSPRTGTGERERVEQYF.

V gene TRBV25-1 combines with J gene TRBJ1-4; D gene unclear. V was pared by 3 bases and J by 6 bases, with 20 bases between. The germline gives CDR1 MGHDK, CDR2 SYGVNS. The CDR3 runs to 17 residues. The CDR3 loop reads CASSDLRSPIVDEKLFF. Here the CDR3 DNA reads TGTGCCAGCAGTGACCTACGTTCCCCAATCGTGGATGAAAAACTGTTTTTT.

The V gene is TRBV11-2, the J gene TRBJ2-7; 8 bases match TRBD2. CDR3 size: 16 residues. From germline, CDR1 is SGHAT and CDR2 FQNNGV. V shed 5 bases and J 2 bases; nucleotides not matched to a gene: 11. The CDR3 region has the DNA TGTGCCAGCAGCGGATGGGGGCGGGGGGTCCCCTACGAGCAGTACTTC. Its translation: CASSGWGRGVPYEQYF.

The V gene is TRBV3-1 (or the pseudogene TRBV3-2), the J gene TRBJ2-1; D is possibly TRBD1 (5 bases). CDR3 length: 13 residues. The V gene lost 1 base and the J gene lost 12 bases, with 13 bases spanning the gap. CDR1 LGHDT and CDR2 YNNKEL come from the germline V gene (reference sequence). CDR3 amino acids: CASSQVRQGLQFF. The CDR3 DNA is TGTGCCAGCAGCCAAGTTAGGCAGGGTCTGCAGTTCTTC.

This clone was seen only a few times. The rearrangement links TRBV5-4 to TRBJ1-3; tentatively, D is TRBD1 (6 bases). The germline V gene encodes CDR1 SGHNT and CDR2 YYREEE (reference sequence). V was clipped by 7 bases and J by 4 bases, with 24 bases between them. The CDR3 length is 17 residues. The CDR3 DNA reads TGTGCCAGCTCTATCACGTATGGCAAGGGACAAGGAAACACCATATATTTT. Amino acid sequence: CASSITYGKGQGNTIYF.

V usage is TRBV28 and J usage is TRBJ1-1; D uncertain. Germline V gene data show CDR1 as MDHEN and CDR2 as SYDVKM. CDR3 length: 14 residues. V lost 3 bases to trimming and J lost 0 bases, with 8 bases between them. DNA for the CDR3: TGTGCCAGCAGTTTCCCGGGAATGAACACTGAAGCTTTCTTT. Amino acid sequence: CASSFPGMNTEAFF.

The chain uses TRBV19 and TRBJ1-1, with a possible D match to TRBD1 (6 bases). The ends were cut back, 3 bases at V and 5 bases at J, with 22 bases in the middle. Per the germline V gene, CDR1 is LNHDA and CDR2 is SQIVND (reference sequence). CDR3 length equals 17 residues. The CDR3: CASSMRQGFSLGTEAFF. CDR3 DNA sequence: TGTGCCAGTAGTATGCGGCAGGGGTTTTCTCTGGGGACTGAAGCTTTCTTT.

This chain links TRBV10-1 with TRBJ2-1, with a possible D match to TRBD1 (5 bases). CDR3 length: 12 amino acids. Trimming shortened V by 1 base and J by 8 bases, and 6 bases separated the two germline ends. In germline, CDR1 is WNHNN, CDR2 SYGVQD (reference sequence). DNA of the CDR3: TGCGCCAGCAGTGAGTGGGGCGATGAGCAGTTCTTC. It specifies CASSEWGDEQFF.

This clone was seen once. J is TRBJ2-1 and V is TRBV19, with 9 bases matching TRBD2. The CDR3 loop spans 16 amino acids. Germline CDR1 LNHDA, CDR2 SQIVND (reference sequence). Trimming took 3 bases from V and 8 from J; bases not matched to a gene: 11. CDR3 DNA: TGTGCCAGTAGTATCCCCCCCGGCGGGAGGGCCGATGAGCAGTTCTTC. Translating it yields CASSIPPGGRADEQFF.

This chain uses TRBV5-1 with TRBJ1-2; 7 nucleotides agree with TRBD1. The CDR3 runs 15 residues. In germline, CDR1 is SGHRS, CDR2 YFSETQ. With V trimmed by 4 bases and J by 4 bases, 10 bases remained unmatched. CDR3 in DNA: TGCGCCAGCAGCCTGACAGGGCTGGAGGGCTATGGCTACACCTTC. The encoded protein is CASSLTGLEGYGYTF.

The chain links TRBV15 to TRBJ1-4; 7 bases are a match to TRBD1. The CDR3 totals 15 residues. The germline gives CDR1 LNHNV, CDR2 YYDKDF (reference sequence). The trim removed 3 bases at V and 4 bases at J, leaving 5 bases unmatched. CDR3 loop: CATSRDRRLNEKLFF. The DNA for the CDR3 is TGTGCCACCAGCAGGGACAGGAGACTTAATGAAAAACTGTTTTTT. Looking up the rest from reference TRBV15 and TRBJ1-4 gives the full variable domain: DAMVIQNPRYQVTQFGKPVTLSCSQTLNHNVMYWYQQKSSQAPKLLFHYYDKDFNNEADTPDNFQSRRPNTSFCFLDIRSPGLGDTAMYLCATSRDRRLNEKLFFGSGTQLSVL.

The chain uses TRBV27 and TRBJ1-5; D possibly corresponds to TRBD1 (5 bases). The CDR3 totals 17 residues. Germline values: CDR1 MNHEY, CDR2 SMNVEV (reference sequence). Between the trimmed V and J ends, which lost 8 bases and 0 bases, there was a span of 20 bases. Here the CDR3 reads CASFSWGDPYSNQPQHF. The CDR3 coding sequence is TGTGCCAGCTTCAGTTGGGGGGATCCGTATAGCAATCAGCCCCAGCATTTT.

On this clone: Within the sample, other DNA sequences also encode this same CDR3. The chain carries TRBV18 and TRBJ2-1; 7 bases align to TRBD2. CDR1 and CDR2 from the germline V gene are KGHSH and LQKENI. This CDR3 spans 12 amino acids. J lost 9 bases, V lost 3 bases, and 2 bases had no gene match. The DNA of the CDR3 is TGTGCCAGCTCACCTCGCGGGGGTGAGCAGTTCTTC. It translates to CASSPRGGEQFF. The full variable domain, rest sourced from reference TRBV18 and TRBJ2-1, is NAGVMQNPRHLVRRRGQEARLRCSPMKGHSHVYWYRQLPEEGLKFMVYLQKENIIDESGMPKERFSAEFPKEGPSILRIQQVVRGDSAAYFCASSPRGGEQFFGPGTRLTVL.

The chain uses TRBV4-1 and TRBJ1-1; D is possibly TRBD1 (5 bases). V was clipped by 4 bases and J by 1 base, with 13 bases between them. CDR1 MGHRA and CDR2 YSYEKL come from the germline V gene. This CDR3 has 15 residues. The CDR3, as DNA: TGCGCCAGCAGCCCTCTGGAGGGGCAGAACACTGAAGCTTTCTTT. This gives the protein CASSPLEGQNTEAFF.

The chain uses TRBV4-1 and TRBJ1-3; 9 positions match TRBD1. V gave up 1 base and J gave up 3 bases; unmatched junction bases: 4. The germline gives CDR1 MGHRA, CDR2 YSYEKL. The CDR3 loop spans 16 amino acids. CDR3 nucleotides: TGCGCCAGCAGCCAAGGTAACAGGGGGCTTGGAAACACCATATATTTT. Residues: CASSQGNRGLGNTIYF.